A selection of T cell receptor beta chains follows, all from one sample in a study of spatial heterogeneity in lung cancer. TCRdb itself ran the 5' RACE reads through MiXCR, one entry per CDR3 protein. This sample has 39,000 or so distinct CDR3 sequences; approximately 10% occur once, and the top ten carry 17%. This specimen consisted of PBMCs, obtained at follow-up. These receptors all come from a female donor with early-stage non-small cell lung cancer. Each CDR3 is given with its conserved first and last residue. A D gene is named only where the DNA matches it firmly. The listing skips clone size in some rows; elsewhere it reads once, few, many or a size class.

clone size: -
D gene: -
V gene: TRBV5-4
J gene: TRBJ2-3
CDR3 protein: CASSLVLVTDTQYF

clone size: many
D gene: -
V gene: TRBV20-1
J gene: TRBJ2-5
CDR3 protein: CSAPRRFWEVQETQYF

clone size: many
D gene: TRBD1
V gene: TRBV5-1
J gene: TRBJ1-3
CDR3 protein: CASSPTTGGSGNTIYF

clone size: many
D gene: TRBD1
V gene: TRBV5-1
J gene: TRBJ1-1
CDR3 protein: CASSSLDRADTEAFF

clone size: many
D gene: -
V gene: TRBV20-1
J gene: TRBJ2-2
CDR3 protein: CSAAGRTGELFF

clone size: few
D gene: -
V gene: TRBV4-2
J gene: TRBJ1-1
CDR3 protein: CASSQDQSWYTEAFF

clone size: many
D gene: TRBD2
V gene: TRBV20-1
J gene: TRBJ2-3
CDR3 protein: CSARDRSGGTDTQYF

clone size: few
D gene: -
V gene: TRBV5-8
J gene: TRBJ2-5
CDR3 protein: CASSPGARQETQYF

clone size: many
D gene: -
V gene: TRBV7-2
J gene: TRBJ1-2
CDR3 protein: CASSLTTANYGYTF

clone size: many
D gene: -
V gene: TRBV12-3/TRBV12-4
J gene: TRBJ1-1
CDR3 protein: CASSFGRRNTEAFF

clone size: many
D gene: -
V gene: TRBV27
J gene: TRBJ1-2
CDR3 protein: CASSSGPLIGYTF

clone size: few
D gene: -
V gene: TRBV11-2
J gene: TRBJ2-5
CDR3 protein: CASSAGREETQYF

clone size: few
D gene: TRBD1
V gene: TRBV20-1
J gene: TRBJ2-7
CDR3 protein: CSARQGQTYEQYF

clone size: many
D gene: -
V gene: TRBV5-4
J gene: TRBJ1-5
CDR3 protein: CASSLGSNQPQHF

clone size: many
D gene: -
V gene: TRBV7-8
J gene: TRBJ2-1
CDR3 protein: CASSLTPVSYNEQFF

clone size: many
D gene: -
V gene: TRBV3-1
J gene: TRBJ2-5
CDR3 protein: CVTAVRVGETQYF

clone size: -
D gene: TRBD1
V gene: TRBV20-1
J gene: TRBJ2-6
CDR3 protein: CSAWTGSLAGANVLTF

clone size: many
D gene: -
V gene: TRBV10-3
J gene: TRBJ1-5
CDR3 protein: CAISGAALSNQPQHF

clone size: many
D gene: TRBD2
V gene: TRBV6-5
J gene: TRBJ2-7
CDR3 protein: CASSYGGGSYEQYF

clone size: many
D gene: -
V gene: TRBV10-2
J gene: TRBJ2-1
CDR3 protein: CASSDTVGGRVEQFF

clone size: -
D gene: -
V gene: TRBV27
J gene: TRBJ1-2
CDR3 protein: CASSFLQGYGYTF

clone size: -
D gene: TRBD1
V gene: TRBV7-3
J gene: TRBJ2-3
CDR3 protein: CASSPTGQGITDTQYF

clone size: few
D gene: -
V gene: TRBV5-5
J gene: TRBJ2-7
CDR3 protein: CASSLASQSASYEQYF

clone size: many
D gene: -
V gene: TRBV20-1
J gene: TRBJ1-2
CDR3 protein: CSAAPPGGYTF

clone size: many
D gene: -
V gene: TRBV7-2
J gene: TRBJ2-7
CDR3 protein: CASSLRSWYEQYF

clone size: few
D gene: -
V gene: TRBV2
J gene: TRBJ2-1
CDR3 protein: CASNGGEHEQFF

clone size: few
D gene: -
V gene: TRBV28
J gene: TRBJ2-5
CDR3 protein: CASSQPGGTQETQYF

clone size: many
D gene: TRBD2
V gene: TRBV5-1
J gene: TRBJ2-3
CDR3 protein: CASSLDRGGRTDTQYF

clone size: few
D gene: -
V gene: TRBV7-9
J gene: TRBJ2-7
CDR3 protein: CASSKDPASYEQYF

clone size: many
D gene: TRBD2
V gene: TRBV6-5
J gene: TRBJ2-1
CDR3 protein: CASSYLQAGGLHEQFF

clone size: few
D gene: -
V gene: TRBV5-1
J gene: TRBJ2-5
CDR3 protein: CASSLQDGVQETQYF

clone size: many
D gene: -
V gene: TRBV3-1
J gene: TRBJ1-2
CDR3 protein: CASSQDGEVSGYTF

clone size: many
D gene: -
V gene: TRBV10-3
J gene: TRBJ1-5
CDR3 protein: CAISETNQPQHF

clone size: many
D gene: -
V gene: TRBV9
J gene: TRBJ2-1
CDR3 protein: CASSVEARNEQFF

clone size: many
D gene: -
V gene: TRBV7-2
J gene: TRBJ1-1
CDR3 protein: CASSLDIDRTFTEAFF

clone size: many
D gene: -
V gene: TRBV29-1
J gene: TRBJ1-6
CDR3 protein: CSVGGNSPLHF

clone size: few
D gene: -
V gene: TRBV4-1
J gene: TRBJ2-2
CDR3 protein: CASSQLGTGELFF

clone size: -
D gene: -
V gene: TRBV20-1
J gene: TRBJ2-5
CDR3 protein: CSASLTGTGGETQYF

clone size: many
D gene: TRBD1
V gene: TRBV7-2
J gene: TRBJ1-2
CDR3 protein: CASSLTGQGGYGYTF

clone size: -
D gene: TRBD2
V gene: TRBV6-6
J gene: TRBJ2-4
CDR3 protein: CASIEAGGKNIQYF

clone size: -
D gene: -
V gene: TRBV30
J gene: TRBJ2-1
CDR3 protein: CAWSGTDTYNEQFF

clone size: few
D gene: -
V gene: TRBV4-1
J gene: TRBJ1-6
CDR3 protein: CASSQVISPLHF

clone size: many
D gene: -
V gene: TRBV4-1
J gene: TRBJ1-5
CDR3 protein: CASSLTGGPQHF